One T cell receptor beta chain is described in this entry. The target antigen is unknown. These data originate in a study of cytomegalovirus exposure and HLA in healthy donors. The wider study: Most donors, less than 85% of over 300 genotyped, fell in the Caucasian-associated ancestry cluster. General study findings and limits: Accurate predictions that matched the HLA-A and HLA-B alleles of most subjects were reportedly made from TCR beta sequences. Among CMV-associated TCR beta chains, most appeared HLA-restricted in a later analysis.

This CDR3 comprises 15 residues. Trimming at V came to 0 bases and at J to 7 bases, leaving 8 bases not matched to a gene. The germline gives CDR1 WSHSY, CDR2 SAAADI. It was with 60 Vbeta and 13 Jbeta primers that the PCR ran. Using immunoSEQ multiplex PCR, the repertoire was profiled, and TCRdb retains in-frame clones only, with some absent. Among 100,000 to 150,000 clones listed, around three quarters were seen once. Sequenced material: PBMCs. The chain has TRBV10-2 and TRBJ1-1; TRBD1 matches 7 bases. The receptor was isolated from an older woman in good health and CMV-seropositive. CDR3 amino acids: CASSESRGGEIEAFF. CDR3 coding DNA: TGCGCCAGCAGTGAGTCGAGAGGGGGCGAAATTGAAGCTTTCTTT.